What follows are 22 T cell receptor beta chains derived from one specimen sequenced in a study of blood T cell repertoires in COVID-19. Using immunoSEQ multiplex PCR, the repertoire was profiled, and TCRdb retains in-frame clones only, with some absent. The sample has over 250,000 clones, approximately 90% seen once; the top ten hold over 7.5%. Sequenced sample: PBMCs or T cells enriched from blood (not recorded which). These receptors all come from a man aged 35 to 55 who had recovered from COVID-19.

V is TRBV2 and J is TRBJ2-1, with TRBD2 matching over 10 bases. V trimming: 4 bases; J trimming: 4 bases; junction bases outside the gene matches: 10. CDR3 length: 17 amino acids. CDR1 is SNHLY and CDR2 is FYNNEI in the germline V gene. CDR3 amino acids: CASSVISGRNPYNEQFF. The DNA of the CDR3 is TGTGCCAGCAGTGTTATTAGCGGGAGGAATCCATACAATGAGCAGTTCTTC.

This rearrangement joins TRBV2 to TRBJ2-7; 10 bases fit TRBD1. The trim removed 8 bases at V and 5 bases at J, leaving 6 bases unmatched. Germline V gives CDR1 SNHLY, CDR2 FYNNEI. The CDR3 spans 13 residues. CDR3: CASQGQGVNEQYF. CDR3 bases: TGTGCCAGCCAAGGACAGGGGGTCAACGAGCAGTACTTC. Combining the CDR3 with reference TRBV2 and TRBJ2-7 gives the whole variable domain EPEVTQTPSHQVTQMGQEVILRCVPISNHLYFYWYRQILGQKVEFLVSFYNNEISEKSEIFDDQFSVERPDGSNFTLKIRSTKLEDSAMYFCASQGQGVNEQYFGPGTRLTVT.

The chain joins TRBV3-1 (or the pseudogene TRBV3-2) to TRBJ1-2; 7 nucleotides align to TRBD1. The CDR3 is 13 residues long. V lost 6 bases to trimming and J lost 7 bases; unmatched junction nucleotides: 8. In germline, CDR1 is LGHDT, CDR2 YNNKEL (reference sequence). CDR3 region: CASRPRGLSGYTF. The CDR3 DNA sequence: TGTGCCAGCAGACCTAGGGGGCTAAGTGGCTACACCTTC.

The CDR3 reads CASSEYGSGGGPEQFF. Written as DNA, the CDR3 is TGTGCCAGCAGTGAATATGGTAGCGGGGGGGGTCCTGAGCAGTTCTTC. The chain recombines TRBV2 with TRBJ2-1; 11 bases are a match to TRBD2. V lost 2 bases, J lost 9 bases, and 9 bases stayed unmatched. The germline V gene encodes CDR1 SNHLY and CDR2 FYNNEI. The CDR3 covers 16 residues.

V is TRBV7-2 and J is TRBJ2-1; tentative D call: TRBD1 (6 bases). Germline V gene data show CDR1 as SGHTA and CDR2 as FQGNSA. The CDR3 sequence is 13 residues long. V lost 3 bases to trimming and J lost 12 bases, with 15 bases between them. This CDR3 is CASSFPWGHGQFF. The CDR3 coding sequence is TGTGCCAGCAGCTTCCCATGGGGGCATGGGCAGTTCTTC.

The gene calls are TRBV7-3 and TRBJ2-1; 14 positions match TRBD2. J gave up 7 bases and V 0 bases, and 8 bases lay outside the gene matches. The CDR3 covers 18 residues. The germline V gene has CDR1 SGHTA and CDR2 FQGTGA. DNA of the CDR3: TGTGCCAGCAGCTTAACCCCGCGAGGGACTAGCGGGAGAAATGAGCAGTTCTTC. It encodes CASSLTPRGTSGRNEQFF.

This rearrangement joins TRBV19 to TRBJ1-1, with a tentative D call TRBD1 (6 bases). This CDR3 contains 16 residues. Trimming took off 5 bases at V and 8 bases at J, with 24 bases between the two ends. Looked up from germline, CDR1 is LNHDA and CDR2 is SQIVND (reference sequence). The CDR3 loop reads CASSDSQVSTGTEAFF. The CDR3 nucleotides read TGTGCCAGTAGTGATTCGCAAGTTTCGACAGGTACAGAAGCTTTCTTT.

This clone was seen a single time. The rearrangement joins TRBV7-9 to TRBJ2-5; unclear D gene. The CDR3 is made up of 11 amino acids. Germline-derived CDR1 and CDR2 are SEHNR and FQNEAQ (reference sequence). Trimming took off 5 bases at V and 5 bases at J, with 6 bases between the two ends. The CDR3 is CASSPRETQYF. The CDR3, as DNA: TGTGCCAGCAGCCCGAGGGAGACCCAGTACTTC.

This clone is a singleton in its sample. This chain uses TRBV21-1 with TRBJ2-1; no DNA check was done on the table's D call, TRBD1. TRBV21-1 is a recognized pseudogene. This CDR3 contains 19 residues. CDR3 residues: CASTDSVWDTISVYNEQFF. CDR3 coding DNA: TGTGCCAGCACCGATAGCGTTTGGGACACAATTTCGGTATACAATGAGCAGTTCTTC.

This clone occurred once. V and J are TRBV11-2 and TRBJ1-4, with D tentatively TRBD1 (6 bases). In germline, CDR1 is SGHAT, CDR2 FQNNGV. The CDR3 consists of 17 residues. V lost 3 bases to trimming and J lost 2 bases, with 16 bases between them. CDR3 sequence (DNA): TGTGCCAGCAGCTTCGAGGGGGGGTCTTCGACTAATGAAAAACTGTTTTTT. It encodes CASSFEGGSSTNEKLFF.

Details on this clone: The same CDR3 can be traced to other DNA sequences in this sample. The chain combines TRBV11-2 with TRBJ1-1; D is uncertain. The CDR3 length is 12 residues. The germline V gene has CDR1 SGHAT and CDR2 FQNNGV. Between the trimmed V and J ends, which lost 5 bases and 4 bases, there was a span of 8 bases. The CDR3 spells CASSRTFTEAFF. In nucleotides, the CDR3 is TGTGCCAGCAGCCGGACTTTCACTGAAGCTTTCTTT.

The CDR3 bases are TGTGCCAGCAGCTTATCGGGAATCCAAGAGACCCAGTACTTC. Protein product: CASSLSGIQETQYF. This chain connects TRBV11-1 to TRBJ2-5; maybe TRBD2 (5 bases). The CDR3 runs 14 residues. Germline lookup yields CDR1 SGHAT and CDR2 FQDESV (reference sequence). Trimming took 2 bases from V and 1 from J, leaving 8 bases between them. The full variable domain, completed using reference TRBV11-1 and TRBJ2-5, is EAEVAQSPRYKITEKSQAVAFWCDPISGHATLYWYRQILGQGPELLVQFQDESVVDDSQLPKDRFSAERLKGVDSTLKIQPAELGDSAMYLCASSLSGIQETQYFGPGTRLLVL.

This chain links TRBV12-3 or TRBV12-4 with TRBJ2-7; 8 nucleotides line up with TRBD2. The CDR3 contains 13 residues. Trimming took 5 bases from V and 6 from J; bases not matched to a gene: 6. The CDR3: CASSSGSSLEQYF. Written as DNA, the CDR3 is TGTGCCAGCAGTAGCGGGAGTAGTCTCGAGCAGTACTTC.

This clone was seen only a few times. The chain recombines TRBV7-9 with TRBJ2-7; 12 nucleotides line up with TRBD2. Looked up from germline, CDR1 is SEHNR and CDR2 is FQNEAQ (reference sequence). Unmatched junction bases numbered 2, after V lost 5 bases and J lost 0 bases. This CDR3 has 15 amino acids. DNA of the CDR3: TGTGCCAGCAGCCCACTAGCGGGAGGCTCCTACGAGCAGTACTTC. The encoded protein is CASSPLAGGSYEQYF. Complete variable domain (other parts from reference TRBV7-9 and TRBJ2-7): DTGVSQNPRHKITKRGQNVTFRCDPISEHNRLYWYRQTLGQGPEFLTYFQNEAQLEKSRLLSDRFSAERPKGSFSTLEIQRTEQGDSAMYLCASSPLAGGSYEQYFGPGTRLTVT.

This chain links TRBV3-1 (or the pseudogene TRBV3-2) with TRBJ1-6; D is uncertain. The V gene's germline CDR1 is LGHDT and CDR2 YNNKEL (reference sequence). The ends were cut back, 2 bases at V and 6 bases at J, with 14 bases in the middle. This CDR3 comprises 16 residues. CDR3 bases: TGTGCCAGCAGCCAAATCCTCCGGGATCTTAATTCACCCCTCCACTTT. Its translation is CASSQILRDLNSPLHF.

The gene calls are TRBV7-6 and TRBJ2-2; 13 bases fit TRBD2. Germline lookup yields CDR1 SGHVS and CDR2 FNYEAQ. The CDR3 has 17 amino acids. Trimming took 4 bases from V and 2 from J; bases not matched to a gene: 4. The CDR3 coding sequence is TGTGCCAGCAGCTCCGGGACTAGCGGGGTTAACACCGGGGAGCTGTTTTTT. Its translation: CASSSGTSGVNTGELFF.

This chain connects TRBV6-5 to TRBJ2-7, with D possibly TRBD2 on 7 matching bases. Trimming left V 9 bases short and J 0 bases short, with 12 bases between. CDR3 length equals 13 residues. Germline V gene sequence: CDR1 MNHEY, CDR2 SVGAGI. The CDR3 DNA sequence: TGTGCCAGTAGGGGGGGAAGCTCCTACGAGCAGTACTTC. This encodes CASRGGSSYEQYF.

The V gene is TRBV24-1, the J gene TRBJ2-7; TRBD1 might be the D (6 bases). Germline V CDR1 and CDR2: KGHDR, SFDVKD. There are 16 residues in the CDR3. V was cut by 4 bases and J by 0 bases, with 15 bases left in between. CDR3 loop: CATSDTTTGSSYEQYF. The DNA of the CDR3 is TGTGCCACCAGTGACACCACCACAGGGAGCTCCTACGAGCAGTACTTC.

The genes are TRBV6-5 and TRBJ1-2, with D maybe TRBD1 (5 bases). The CDR3 is 12 amino acids. Per the germline V gene, CDR1 is MNHEY and CDR2 is SVGAGI. V lost 5 bases, J lost 7 bases, and 11 bases lay in between. CDR3 bases: TGTGCCAGCAGTACAACCGGGGGTGGCTACACCTTC. Its translation is CASSTTGGGYTF.

This sequence joins TRBV12-3 or TRBV12-4 and TRBJ2-4, with D hard to call. The CDR3 runs to 11 residues. V shed 7 bases and J shed 6 bases, with 7 bases lying between them. This chain's CDR3 is CASTNLNIQYF. In DNA form, the CDR3 reads TGTGCCAGCACCAATTTAAACATTCAGTACTTC.

This sequence joins TRBV2 and TRBJ1-6; D is unresolved. This CDR3 has 12 residues. Germline V gene lookup returns CDR1 SNHLY and CDR2 FYNNEI. Trimming removed 7 bases from V and 7 bases from J, with 8 bases in between. In nucleotides, the CDR3 is TGTGCCAGCACCTTCGGGAATTCACCCCTCCACTTT. Translation gives CASTFGNSPLHF.

The J gene is TRBJ1-1, the V gene TRBV29-1; possible D gene TRBD1, 6 bases. CDR1 is SQVTM and CDR2 is ANQGSEA in the germline V gene. V was cut by 7 bases and J by 0 bases, with 12 bases left in between. The CDR3 is made up of 13 amino acids. The CDR3 region is CSAGQTMNTEAFF. The CDR3 DNA follows: TGCAGCGCCGGACAGACCATGAACACTGAAGCTTTCTTT.